The 20 T cell receptor beta chains reported below all come from one sample, sequenced in a study of control samples from healthy donors and cancer patients. Clones were read by immunoSEQ multiplex PCR, and TCRdb kept only the in-frame ones, dropping some. The sample holds approximately 52,000 clones, approximately 95% seen once. Sequencing was performed on blood. These receptors all come from a woman between 18 and 29 years old in good health.

The chain has TRBV27 and TRBJ1-6; D is unclear. The V end was cut by 3 bases, the J end by 11 bases, with 14 bases between. Germline values: CDR1 MNHEY, CDR2 SMNVEV (reference sequence). The CDR3 spans 14 residues. CDR3 sequence (DNA): TGTGCCAGCAGTTTGGGAGGAGGGTGGACACCCCTCCACTTT. Its protein product is CASSLGGGWTPLHF.

The genes are TRBV7-9 and TRBJ2-7; tentatively, D is TRBD1 or TRBD2 (5 bases each). Trimming took 5 bases from V and 3 from J, leaving 11 bases between them. Per the germline V gene, CDR1 is SEHNR and CDR2 is FQNEAQ (reference sequence). CDR3 length: 13 residues. The CDR3 protein is CASSARGDYEQYF. In DNA form, the CDR3 reads TGTGCCAGCAGCGCCCGGGGCGACTACGAGCAGTACTTC.

V is TRBV27 and J is TRBJ2-7; 12 bases are shared with TRBD2. The CDR3 length is 14 residues. With 6 bases clipped from V and 6 bases from J, the junction kept 6 bases outside the gene matches. Germline CDR1 MNHEY, CDR2 SMNVEV (reference sequence). CDR3 in amino acids: CASRLGLAGSEQYF. For the CDR3, the DNA is TGTGCCAGCAGGTTGGGACTAGCGGGCTCCGAGCAGTACTTC.

The chain carries TRBV20-1 and TRBJ2-3; D perhaps matches TRBD2 (5 bases). Germline loops: CDR1 DFQATT, CDR2 SNEGSKA (reference sequence). The length of the CDR3 is 13 residues. V was cut by 3 bases and J by 1 base, with 8 bases left in between. The CDR3 sequence: CSASISGTDTQYF. In nucleotides, the CDR3 is TGCAGTGCTAGTATTAGCGGCACAGATACGCAGTATTTT.

This sequence joins TRBV2 and TRBJ2-5; weak D call: TRBD2 (5 bases). The CDR3 is 11 amino acids. From germline, CDR1 is SNHLY and CDR2 FYNNEI. The V gene lost 4 bases and the J gene lost 7 bases, with 7 bases spanning the gap. Here the CDR3 reads CASSVGGTQYF. In DNA form, the CDR3 reads TGTGCCAGCAGTGTTGGAGGGACCCAGTACTTC.

The gene calls are TRBV5-4 and TRBJ2-1; D perhaps matches TRBD2 (6 bases). CDR1 SGHNT and CDR2 YYREEE come from the germline V gene (reference sequence). The CDR3 is made up of 15 amino acids. Trimming left V 4 bases short and J 4 bases short, with 15 bases between. The CDR3 region is CASSPGDQLYNEQFF. The CDR3 DNA follows: TGTGCCAGCAGCCCGGGGGATCAGCTTTACAATGAGCAGTTCTTC.

The chain has TRBV27 and TRBJ2-2, with TRBD2 as a possible D gene (6 bases). CDR1 MNHEY and CDR2 SMNVEV come from the germline V gene (reference sequence). This CDR3 has 16 residues. Deletions cut 4 bases from V and 1 base from J, with 13 bases between. CDR3 amino acids: CASSYMGGRNTGELFF. CDR3 coding DNA: TGTGCCAGCAGTTATATGGGGGGAAGGAACACCGGGGAGCTGTTTTTT.

J is TRBJ2-7 and V is TRBV6-6, with TRBD2 matching 7 bases. The CDR3 sequence is 15 residues long. The junction had 7 bases not matched to a gene; V was cut back by 5 bases and J by 0 bases. Germline CDR1 reads MNHNY; CDR2 reads SVGAGI (reference sequence). The DNA of the CDR3 is TGTGCCAGCAGTGACGGGCGGGGGAACTCCTACGAGCAGTACTTC. Translation: CASSDGRGNSYEQYF.

The chain is built from TRBV30 and TRBJ1-5; D unclear. The CDR3 has 13 amino acids. V gave up 0 bases and J gave up 11 bases, with 14 bases separating them. CDR1 GTSNPN and CDR2 SVGIG come from the germline V gene (reference sequence). CDR3 in DNA: TGTGCCTGGAGTGTACGGTCGGGAGACACCCAGCATTTT. This translates into CAWSVRSGDTQHF.

The gene calls are TRBV6-5 and TRBJ1-1; D might be TRBD1 (5 bases). CDR1 and CDR2 (germline): MNHEY, SVGAGI. The length of the CDR3 is 15 residues. V was cut by 5 bases and J by 1 base, with 14 bases left in between. The chain's CDR3 is CASSPSGDGNTEAFF. For the CDR3, the DNA is TGTGCCAGCAGTCCCTCGGGGGATGGGAACACTGAAGCTTTCTTT.

The chain employs TRBV6-6 and TRBJ2-1; D assignment may be TRBD1 or TRBD2 (5 bases each). This CDR3 region has 15 residues. Trimming removed 4 bases at V and 8 bases at J, with 18 bases between. Germline lookup yields CDR1 MNHNY and CDR2 SVGAGI (reference sequence). CDR3 protein: CASSSTGTGVYEQFF. CDR3 in DNA: TGTGCCAGCAGTTCCACCGGGACCGGGGTCTATGAGCAGTTCTTC.

This rearrangement joins TRBV7-2 to TRBJ2-1; TRBD2 matches at 11 bases. The CDR3 is made up of 19 amino acids. Germline V gene sequence: CDR1 SGHTA, CDR2 FQGNSA. Losses at the gene ends were 1 base for V and 7 bases for J; bases not matched to a gene: 15. The CDR3 nucleotides are TGTGCCAGCAGCTTAGATATTAGCGGGGGGGCCGATTCCTGGAATGAGCAGTTCTTC. It yields the protein CASSLDISGGADSWNEQFF.

The V call is TRBV5-6, the J call TRBJ2-3; 9 positions agree with TRBD2. CDR1 is SGHDT, CDR2 YYEEEE, per germline. The V and J ends lost 5 bases and 1 base, in that order; junction bases with no gene match: 17. The CDR3 extends over 19 amino acids. The CDR3 nucleotides are TGTGCCAGCAGGACGATACGCGGGGGGGCCGAGGGGGGCACAGATACGCAGTATTTT. Its protein is CASRTIRGGAEGGTDTQYF.

The V gene is TRBV2, the J gene TRBJ2-3, with TRBD2 identical over 14 bases. CDR1 and CDR2 from the germline V gene are SNHLY and FYNNEI. The CDR3 spans 16 residues. Trimming removed 7 bases from V and 4 bases from J; junction bases left unmatched: 7. The CDR3 here is CASTSGTSGGADTQYF. In DNA, the CDR3 is TGTGCCAGCACCTCCGGGACTAGCGGGGGTGCAGATACGCAGTATTTT.

To note about this clone: A read error may account for a junction end that differs from germline. V usage is TRBV7-7 and J usage is TRBJ2-3, with 15 bases lining up with TRBD2. Germline-derived CDR1 and CDR2 are SSHAT and FNYEAQ (reference sequence). The CDR3 totals 16 residues. This CDR3 is CASSSGLAGGPDTQYF. In DNA, the CDR3 is TGTGCTAGCAGCTCCGGACTAGCGGGGGGGCCCGATACGCAGTATTTT.

The chain employs TRBV6-5 and TRBJ1-5; no definite D call. Trimming removed 6 bases from V and 5 bases from J, with 8 bases in between. CDR1 is MNHEY, CDR2 SVGAGI, per germline. The CDR3 is made up of 12 amino acids. The CDR3 DNA is TGTGCCAGCAGCATAACAGATCAGCCCCAGCATTTT. Its protein product is CASSITDQPQHF.

This clone was detected only once. The gene calls are TRBV19 and TRBJ1-1; TRBD1 agrees at 8 bases. The V segment lost 4 bases and the J segment 2 bases; nucleotides outside the gene matches: 6. CDR1 and CDR2 (germline): LNHDA, SQIVND (reference sequence). The CDR3 sequence is 15 residues long. CDR3 in DNA: TGTGCCAGTAGTAGGACAGGGCAGGGAAACACTGAAGCTTTCTTT. It translates to CASSRTGQGNTEAFF.

The chain uses TRBV4-3 and TRBJ2-3; 8 nucleotides align to TRBD1. From germline, CDR1 is LGHNA and CDR2 YSLEER. J was trimmed by 3 bases and V by 2 bases; bases with no gene match: 4. The CDR3 runs 15 residues. The CDR3, as DNA: TGCGCCAGCAGCCAACAGGGGGCTGGTACAGATACGCAGTATTTT. Translated: CASSQQGAGTDTQYF.

V and J are TRBV15 and TRBJ1-1; 9 bases are a match to TRBD1. J was trimmed by 5 bases and V by 2 bases; bases with no gene match: 9. The germline V gene encodes CDR1 LNHNV and CDR2 YYDKDF (reference sequence). The CDR3 covers 16 residues. CDR3 sequence: CATSRRRTGVGTEAFF. In nucleotides, the CDR3 is TGTGCCACCAGCAGAAGACGGACAGGGGTGGGGACTGAAGCTTTCTTT.

This clone was found once. At one boundary the junction diverges from the germline segment, which might be a read error. The chain recombines TRBV6-1 with TRBJ2-5; tentative D call: TRBD2 (6 bases). This CDR3 is built from 15 residues. The germline CDR1 and CDR2 sequences are MNHNS and SASEGT. CDR3 in amino acids: CTSSEALHGGETQYF. The DNA of the CDR3 is TGTACCAGCAGTGAAGCCCTACATGGGGGGGAGACCCAGTACTTC.